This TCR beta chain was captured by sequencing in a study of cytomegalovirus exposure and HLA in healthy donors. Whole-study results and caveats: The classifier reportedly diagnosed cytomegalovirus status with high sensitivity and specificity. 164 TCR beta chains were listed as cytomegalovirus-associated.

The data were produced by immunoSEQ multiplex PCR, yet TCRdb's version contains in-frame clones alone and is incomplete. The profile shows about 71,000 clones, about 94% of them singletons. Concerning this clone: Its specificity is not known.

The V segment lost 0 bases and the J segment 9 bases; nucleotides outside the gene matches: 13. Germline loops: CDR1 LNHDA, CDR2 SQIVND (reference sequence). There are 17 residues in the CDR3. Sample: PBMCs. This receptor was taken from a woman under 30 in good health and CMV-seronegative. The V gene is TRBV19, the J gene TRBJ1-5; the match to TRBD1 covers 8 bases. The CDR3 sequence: CASSIDLGQGAFWPQHF. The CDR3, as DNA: TGTGCCAGTAGTATAGATCTTGGGCAGGGGGCTTTCTGGCCCCAGCATTTT.